This TCR beta chain derives from a study of blood T cell repertoires in COVID-19. About the research overall: Italy, Spain and the United States were the sources of the convalescent and acute COVID-19 samples.

The method was immunoSEQ multiplex PCR; TCRdb's version includes in-frame clones alone and lacks a portion of them. Found here are approximately 140,000 clones, 85% to 90% of them singletons; the top ten hold 1.2%. Each participant's cohort was designated according to participant-reported clinical history. The CDR3 contains 13 residues. Germline V lookup: CDR1 SNHLY, CDR2 FYNNEI. Worth noting for this clone: One end of the junction is discordant with germline, which a read error may explain.

Sequencing input: PBMCs or T cells enriched from blood (not recorded which). The source of this sequence is a woman in her thirties with acute COVID-19. The rearrangement uses TRBV2 and TRBJ2-1, with 7 nucleotides matching TRBD1. Here the CDR3 DNA reads TGTGCCAGCAGGGGCGGTAACAGGGGTGTCGCGCTCTTC. Its protein product is CASRGGNRGVALF.